This T cell receptor beta chain was observed in a study of cytomegalovirus exposure and HLA in healthy donors. Study-level points and caveats: According to reports, the classifier identified cytomegalovirus status with high specificity and sensitivity.

CDR3 length: 13 amino acids. Trimming took 7 bases from V and 8 from J, leaving 17 bases between them. The germline gives CDR1 MNHEY, CDR2 SVGAGI. A multiplex PCR was run with 60 Vbeta primers and 13 Jbeta primers. Here immunoSEQ multiplex PCR was the method, and the copy in TCRdb shows in-frame clones only, minus some. The sample records under 50,000 clones, around 90% being singletons. Remarks on this clone: No antigen is known for it.

The origin of this receptor is a woman in her thirties or forties in good health and CMV-seropositive. Sequencing was done on a sample of PBMCs. The V and J genes are TRBV6-5 and TRBJ1-1; tentatively, D is TRBD1 (6 bases). Here the CDR3 DNA reads TGTGCCAGCACCCACCCAGCCGGGACAGAAGCTTTCTTT. Its protein is CASTHPAGTEAFF.